The subject of this entry is one TCR beta chain. What it recognizes is unknown. This record comes from a study of T-cell reconstitution after alpha-beta-depleted transplantation in children. Whole-study findings and limits: A year had passed since transplant, and T-cell counts and diversity by then came mostly from newly produced T cells. Several hundred expanded graft clones reportedly supplied alpha-beta T cells about two months after transplant. Some patients' high day-60 TCRbeta diversity was attributed to recipient cells surviving conditioning.

Library preparation (for TCRbeta) was performed with unique molecular identifiers. TCRdb re-derived calls from the PCR reads in MiXCR, one entry per CDR3 protein. The sample carries a few hundred thousand distinct CDR3 sequences, roughly 15% recorded once. The germline V and J ends were trimmed by 8 bases and 3 bases, with 12 bases remaining between them. This CDR3 is 13 amino acids long. Germline lookup yields CDR1 ENHRY and CDR2 SYGVKD. The chain joins TRBV10-3 to TRBJ2-3; D might be TRBD1 (5 bases). The source material was PBMCs, mostly from graft donor cells, sampled 360 days after TCRalphabeta/CD19-depleted stem cell transplant. This sequence was found in a boy under two years old who had a stem cell transplant for Wiskott-Aldrich syndrome, so the T cells may come from the graft donor. This CDR3 reads CAIQGYATDTQYF. DNA of the CDR3: TGTGCCATCCAGGGTTACGCTACAGATACGCAGTATTTT.